The clone carrying this T cell receptor (beta chain) showed up just once. Germline V gene sequence: CDR1 SGHNT, CDR2 YYREEE (reference sequence). CDR3 size: 13 residues. The V gene lost 3 bases and the J gene lost 0 bases, with 6 bases spanning the gap. Data came from immunoSEQ multiplex PCR; TCRdb stores just in-frame clones and leaves some out. The sample holds about 460,000 clones, 70% to 90% seen once. This entry is derived from a study of blood T cell repertoires in COVID-19. This receptor was taken from a woman in her sixties or seventies who had recovered from COVID-19. The V and J genes are TRBV5-4 and TRBJ2-5, with a tentative D call TRBD1 (5 bases). Specimen: PBMCs or T cells enriched from blood (not recorded which). In nucleotides, the CDR3 is TGTGCCAGCAGCTACAGGAACCAAGAGACCCAGTACTTC. Its protein is CASSYRNQETQYF.